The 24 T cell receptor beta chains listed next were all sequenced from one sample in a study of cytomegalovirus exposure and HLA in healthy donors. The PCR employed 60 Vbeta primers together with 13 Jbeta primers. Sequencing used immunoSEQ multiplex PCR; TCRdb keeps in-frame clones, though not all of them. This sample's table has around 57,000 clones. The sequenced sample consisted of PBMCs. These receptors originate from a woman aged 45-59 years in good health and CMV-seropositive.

The CDR3 protein is CASSQGQDEKLFF. CDR3 bases: TGTGCCAGCAGCCAAGGACAAGATGAAAAACTGTTTTTT. The rearrangement joins TRBV4-2 to TRBJ1-4; the D is unclear. CDR3 length: 13 amino acids. Per the germline V gene, CDR1 is LGHNA and CDR2 is YNFKEQ. Trimming took 1 base from V and 6 from J, leaving 6 bases between them.

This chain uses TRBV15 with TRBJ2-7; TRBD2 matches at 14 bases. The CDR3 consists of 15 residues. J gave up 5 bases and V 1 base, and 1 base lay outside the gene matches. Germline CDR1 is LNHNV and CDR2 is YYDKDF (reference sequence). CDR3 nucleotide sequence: TGTGCCACCAGCAGAGGGACTAGCGGGAGGAACGAGCAGTACTTC. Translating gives CATSRGTSGRNEQYF. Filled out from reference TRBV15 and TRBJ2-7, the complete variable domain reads DAMVIQNPRYQVTQFGKPVTLSCSQTLNHNVMYWYQQKSSQAPKLLFHYYDKDFNNEADTPDNFQSRRPNTSFCFLDIRSPGLGDTAMYLCATSRGTSGRNEQYFGPGTRLTVT.

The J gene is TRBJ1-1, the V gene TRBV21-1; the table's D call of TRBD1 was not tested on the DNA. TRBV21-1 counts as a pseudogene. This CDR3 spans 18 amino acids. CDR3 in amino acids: CASSPYFRGSLVGTEAFF. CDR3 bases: TGTGCCAGCAGCCCTTACTTCAGGGGTAGCCTTGTGGGAACTGAAGCTTTCTTT.

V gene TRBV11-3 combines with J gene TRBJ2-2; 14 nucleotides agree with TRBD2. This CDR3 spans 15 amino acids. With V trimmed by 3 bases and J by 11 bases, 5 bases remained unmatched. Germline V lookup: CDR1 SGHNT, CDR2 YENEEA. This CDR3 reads CASSFLTSGREELFF. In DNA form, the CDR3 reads TGTGCCAGCAGCTTCCTGACTAGCGGGAGGGAAGAGCTGTTTTTT.

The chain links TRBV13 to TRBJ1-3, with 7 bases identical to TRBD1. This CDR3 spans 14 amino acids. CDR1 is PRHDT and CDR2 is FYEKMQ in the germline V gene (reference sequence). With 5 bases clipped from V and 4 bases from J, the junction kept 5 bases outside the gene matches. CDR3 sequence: CASSPLTGGNTIYF. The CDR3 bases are TGTGCCAGCAGCCCCCTGACAGGGGGAAACACCATATATTTT.

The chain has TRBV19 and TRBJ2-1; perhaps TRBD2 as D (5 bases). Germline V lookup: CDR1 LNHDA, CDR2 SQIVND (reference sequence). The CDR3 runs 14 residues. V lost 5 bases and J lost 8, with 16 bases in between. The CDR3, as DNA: TGTGCCAGTAGTGATGACTGGAGGCCGGATGAGCAGTTCTTC. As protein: CASSDDWRPDEQFF.

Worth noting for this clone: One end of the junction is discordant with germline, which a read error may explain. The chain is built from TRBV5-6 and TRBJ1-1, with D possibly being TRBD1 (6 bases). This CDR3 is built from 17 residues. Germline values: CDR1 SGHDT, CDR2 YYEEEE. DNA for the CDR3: TGTGCCAGCAGTCTGTTGGCCTACAGGGCTGGGGACACTGAAGCTCTCTTT. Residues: CASSLLAYRAGDTEALF. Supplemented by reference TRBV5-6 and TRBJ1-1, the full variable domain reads DAGVTQSPTHLIKTRGQQVTLRCSPKSGHDTVSWYQQALGQGPQFIFQYYEEEERQRGNFPDRFSGHQFPNYSSELNVNALLLGDSALYLCASSLLAYRAGDTEALFGQGTRLTVV.

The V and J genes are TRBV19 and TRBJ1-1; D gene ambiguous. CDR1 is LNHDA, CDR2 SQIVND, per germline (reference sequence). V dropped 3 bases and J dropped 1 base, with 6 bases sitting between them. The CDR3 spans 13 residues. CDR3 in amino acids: CASSISRNTEAFF. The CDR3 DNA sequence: TGTGCCAGTAGTATCTCCAGGAACACTGAAGCTTTCTTT.

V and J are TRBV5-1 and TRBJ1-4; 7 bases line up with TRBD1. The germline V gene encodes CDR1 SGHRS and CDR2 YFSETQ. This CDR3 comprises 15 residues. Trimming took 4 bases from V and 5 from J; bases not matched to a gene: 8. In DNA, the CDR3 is TGCGCCAGCAGCGCGACAGGGCTGGGGAATGAAAAACTGTTTTTT. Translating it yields CASSATGLGNEKLFF.

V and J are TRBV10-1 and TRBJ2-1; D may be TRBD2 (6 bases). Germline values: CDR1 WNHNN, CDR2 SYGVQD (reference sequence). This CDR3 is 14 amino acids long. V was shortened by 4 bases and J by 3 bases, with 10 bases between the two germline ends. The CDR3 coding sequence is TGCGCCAGCAGTGCACTAGCCCTCTACAATGAGCAGTTCTTC. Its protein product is CASSALALYNEQFF.

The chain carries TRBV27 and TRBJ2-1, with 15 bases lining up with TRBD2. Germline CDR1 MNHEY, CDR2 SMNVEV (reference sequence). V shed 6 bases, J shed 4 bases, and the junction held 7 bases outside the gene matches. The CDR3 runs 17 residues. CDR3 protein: CASSPRTSGRAYNEQFF. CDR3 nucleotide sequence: TGTGCCAGCAGCCCGCGGACTAGCGGGAGGGCTTACAATGAGCAGTTCTTC.

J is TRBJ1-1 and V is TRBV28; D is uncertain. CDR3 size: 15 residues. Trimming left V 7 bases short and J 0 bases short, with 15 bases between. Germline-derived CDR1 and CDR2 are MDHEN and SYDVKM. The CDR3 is CASIAMDGMNTEAFF. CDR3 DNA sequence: TGTGCCAGCATCGCGATGGACGGGATGAACACTGAAGCTTTCTTT.

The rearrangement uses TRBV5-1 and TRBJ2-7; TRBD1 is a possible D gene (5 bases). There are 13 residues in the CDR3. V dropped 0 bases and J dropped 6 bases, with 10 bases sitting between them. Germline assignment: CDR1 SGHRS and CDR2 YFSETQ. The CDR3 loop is CASSLVGEGEQYF. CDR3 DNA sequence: TGCGCCAGCAGCTTGGTAGGGGAAGGCGAGCAGTACTTC.

This CDR3 reads CASSYQGRDQETQYF. CDR3 nucleotides: TGTGCCAGCAGTTACCAAGGCAGGGACCAAGAGACCCAGTACTTC. The chain employs TRBV6-5 and TRBJ2-5; a weak D match, TRBD1 (5 bases). This CDR3 has 15 amino acids. Germline CDR1 and CDR2: MNHEY and SVGAGI. Trimming took off 2 bases at V and 0 bases at J, with 10 bases between the two ends.

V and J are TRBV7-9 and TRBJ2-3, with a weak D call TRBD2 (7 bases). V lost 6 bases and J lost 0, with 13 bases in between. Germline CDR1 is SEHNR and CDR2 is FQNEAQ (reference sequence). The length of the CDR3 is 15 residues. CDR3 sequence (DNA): TGTGCCAGCAGTCCGGGGGGCGCCAGCACAGATACGCAGTATTTT. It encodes CASSPGGASTDTQYF.

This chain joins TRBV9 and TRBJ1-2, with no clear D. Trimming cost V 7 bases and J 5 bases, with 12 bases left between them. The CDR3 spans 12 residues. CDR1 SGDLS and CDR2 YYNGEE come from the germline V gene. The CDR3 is CASHGVRYGYTF. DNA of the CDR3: TGTGCCAGCCACGGAGTCCGATATGGCTACACCTTC.

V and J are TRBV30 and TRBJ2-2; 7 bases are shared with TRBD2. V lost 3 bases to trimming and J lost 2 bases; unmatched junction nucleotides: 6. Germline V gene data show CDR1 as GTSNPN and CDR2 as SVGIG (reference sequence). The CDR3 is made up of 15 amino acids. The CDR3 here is CAWRGGWRNTGELFF. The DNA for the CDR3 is TGTGCCTGGAGGGGGGGGTGGAGAAACACCGGGGAGCTGTTTTTT.

The CDR3 bases are TGTGCCAGCAGTTACTGGAGGGGGCAGGGTGAAAAACTGTTTTTT. Amino acids: CASSYWRGQGEKLFF. The V gene is TRBV6-5, the J gene TRBJ1-4; TRBD1 agrees at 7 bases. The V segment lost 1 base and the J segment 7 bases; nucleotides outside the gene matches: 6. CDR1 is MNHEY and CDR2 is SVGAGI in the germline V gene. The CDR3 consists of 15 residues.

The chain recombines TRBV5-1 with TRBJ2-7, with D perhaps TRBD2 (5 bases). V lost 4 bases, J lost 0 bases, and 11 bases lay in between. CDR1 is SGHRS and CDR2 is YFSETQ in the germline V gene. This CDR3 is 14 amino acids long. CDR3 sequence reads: CASSGGALSYEQYF. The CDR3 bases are TGCGCCAGCAGCGGAGGTGCTCTCTCCTACGAGCAGTACTTC. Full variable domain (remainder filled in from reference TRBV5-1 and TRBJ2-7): KAGVTQTPRYLIKTRGQQVTLSCSPISGHRSVSWYQQTPGQGLQFLFEYFSETQRNKGNFPGRFSGRQFSNSRSEMNVSTLELGDSALYLCASSGGALSYEQYFGPGTRLTVT.

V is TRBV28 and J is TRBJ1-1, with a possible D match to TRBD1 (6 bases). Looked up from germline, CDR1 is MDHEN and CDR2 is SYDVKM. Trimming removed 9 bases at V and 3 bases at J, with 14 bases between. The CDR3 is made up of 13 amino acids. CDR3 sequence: CASKGHADTEAFF. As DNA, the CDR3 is TGTGCCAGTAAGGGACACGCGGACACTGAAGCTTTCTTT.

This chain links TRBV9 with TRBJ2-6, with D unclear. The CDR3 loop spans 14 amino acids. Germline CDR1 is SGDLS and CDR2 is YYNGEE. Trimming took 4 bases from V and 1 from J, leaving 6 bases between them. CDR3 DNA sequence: TGTGCCAGCAGCCCTATATCTGGGGCCAACGTCCTGACTTTC. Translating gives CASSPISGANVLTF.

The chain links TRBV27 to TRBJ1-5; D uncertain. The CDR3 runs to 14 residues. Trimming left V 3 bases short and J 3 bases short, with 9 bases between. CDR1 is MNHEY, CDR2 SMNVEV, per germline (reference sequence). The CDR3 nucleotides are TGTGCCAGCAGTTTCCGGGGAGACAATCAGCCCCAGCATTTT. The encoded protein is CASSFRGDNQPQHF.

The DNA of the CDR3 is TGCGCCAGCAGCTTGCCGGGACTGTTGGAGACCCAGTACTTC. Translated, it gives CASSLPGLLETQYF. This sequence joins TRBV5-1 and TRBJ2-5; the D gene is possibly TRBD2 (6 bases). This CDR3 has 14 amino acids. The germline CDR1 and CDR2 sequences are SGHRS and YFSETQ. V was clipped by 1 base and J by 5 bases, with 12 bases between them.

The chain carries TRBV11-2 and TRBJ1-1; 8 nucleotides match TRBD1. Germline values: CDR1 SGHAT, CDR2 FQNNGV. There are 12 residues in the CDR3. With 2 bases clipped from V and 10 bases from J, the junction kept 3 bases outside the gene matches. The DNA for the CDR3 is TGTGCCAGCAGCTTACAGGGGGCAGGAGCTTTCTTT. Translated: CASSLQGAGAFF.